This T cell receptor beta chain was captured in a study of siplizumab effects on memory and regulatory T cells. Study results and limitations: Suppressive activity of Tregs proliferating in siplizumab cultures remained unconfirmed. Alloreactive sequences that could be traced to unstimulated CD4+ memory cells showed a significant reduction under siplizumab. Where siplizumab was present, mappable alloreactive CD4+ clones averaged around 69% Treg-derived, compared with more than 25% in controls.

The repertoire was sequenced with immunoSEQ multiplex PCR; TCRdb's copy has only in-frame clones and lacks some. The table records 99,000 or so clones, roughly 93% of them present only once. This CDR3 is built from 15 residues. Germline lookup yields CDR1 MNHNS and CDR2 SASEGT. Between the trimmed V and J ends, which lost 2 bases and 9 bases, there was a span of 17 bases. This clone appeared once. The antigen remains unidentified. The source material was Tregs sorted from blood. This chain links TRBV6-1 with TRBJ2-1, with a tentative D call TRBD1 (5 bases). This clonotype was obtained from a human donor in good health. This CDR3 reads CASSELTGLQGEQFF. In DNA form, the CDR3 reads TGTGCCAGCAGTGAACTAACGGGCCTCCAGGGTGAGCAGTTCTTC.